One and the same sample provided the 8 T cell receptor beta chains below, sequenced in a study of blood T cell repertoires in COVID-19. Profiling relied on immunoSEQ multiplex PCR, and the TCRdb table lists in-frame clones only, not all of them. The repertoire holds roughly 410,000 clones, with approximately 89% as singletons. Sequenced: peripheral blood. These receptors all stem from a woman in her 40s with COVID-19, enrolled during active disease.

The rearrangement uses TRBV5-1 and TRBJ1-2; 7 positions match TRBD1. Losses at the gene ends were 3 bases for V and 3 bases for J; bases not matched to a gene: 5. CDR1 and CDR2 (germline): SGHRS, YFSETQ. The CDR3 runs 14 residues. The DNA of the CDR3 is TGCGCCAGCAGCTCAGAGACAGGGCACTATGGCTACACCTTC. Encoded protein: CASSSETGHYGYTF. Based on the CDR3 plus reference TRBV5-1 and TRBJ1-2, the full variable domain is KAGVTQTPRYLIKTRGQQVTLSCSPISGHRSVSWYQQTPGQGLQFLFEYFSETQRNKGNFPGRFSGRQFSNSRSEMNVSTLELGDSALYLCASSSETGHYGYTFGSGTRLTVV.

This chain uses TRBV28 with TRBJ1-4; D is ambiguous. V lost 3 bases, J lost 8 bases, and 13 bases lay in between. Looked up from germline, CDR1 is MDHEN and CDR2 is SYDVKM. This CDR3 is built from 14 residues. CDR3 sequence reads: CASSFLGSGEKLFF. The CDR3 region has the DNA TGTGCCAGCAGTTTCCTGGGCTCTGGCGAAAAACTGTTTTTT.

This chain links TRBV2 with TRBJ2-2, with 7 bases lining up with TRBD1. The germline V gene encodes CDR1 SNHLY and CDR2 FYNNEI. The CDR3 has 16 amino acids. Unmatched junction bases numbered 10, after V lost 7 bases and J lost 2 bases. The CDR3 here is CASTYDRVANTGELFF. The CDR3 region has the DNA TGTGCCAGCACCTACGACAGGGTCGCAAACACCGGGGAGCTGTTTTTT.

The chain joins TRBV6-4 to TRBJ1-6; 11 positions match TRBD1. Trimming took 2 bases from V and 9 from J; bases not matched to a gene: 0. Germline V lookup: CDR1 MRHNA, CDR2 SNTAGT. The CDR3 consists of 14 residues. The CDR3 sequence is CASSDGTGGSPLHF. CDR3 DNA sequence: TGTGCCAGCAGTGACGGGACAGGGGGTTCACCCCTCCACTTT.

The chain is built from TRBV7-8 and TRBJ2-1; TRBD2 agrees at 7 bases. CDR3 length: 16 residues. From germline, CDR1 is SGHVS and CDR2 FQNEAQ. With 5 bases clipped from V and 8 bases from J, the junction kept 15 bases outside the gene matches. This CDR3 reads CASSMERAGAPHEQFF. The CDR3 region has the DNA TGTGCCAGCAGCATGGAGCGGGCGGGAGCTCCTCATGAGCAGTTCTTC.

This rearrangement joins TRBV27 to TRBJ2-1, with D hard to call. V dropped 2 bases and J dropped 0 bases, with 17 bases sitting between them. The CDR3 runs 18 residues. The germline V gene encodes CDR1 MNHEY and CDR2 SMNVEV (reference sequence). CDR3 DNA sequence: TGTGCCAGCAGTTTACGAGAGTACACGGCTAGCTCCTACAATGAGCAGTTCTTC. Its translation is CASSLREYTASSYNEQFF.

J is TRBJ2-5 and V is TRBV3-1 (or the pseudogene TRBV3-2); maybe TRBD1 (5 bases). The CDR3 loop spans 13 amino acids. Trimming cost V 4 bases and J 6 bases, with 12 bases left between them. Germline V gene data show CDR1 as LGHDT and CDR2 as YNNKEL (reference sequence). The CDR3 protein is CASSLVQGKTQYF. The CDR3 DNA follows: TGTGCCAGCAGCCTCGTTCAGGGAAAGACCCAGTACTTC.

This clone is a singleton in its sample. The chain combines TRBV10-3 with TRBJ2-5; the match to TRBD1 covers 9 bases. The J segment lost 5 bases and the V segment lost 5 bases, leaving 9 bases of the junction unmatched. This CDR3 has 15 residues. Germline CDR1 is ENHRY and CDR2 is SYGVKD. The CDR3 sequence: CAISPTGGARETQYF. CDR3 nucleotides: TGTGCCATCAGTCCTACAGGGGGCGCCAGGGAGACCCAGTACTTC.